The sequence of this TCR beta chain was determined in a study of blood T cell repertoires in COVID-19. Study-level background: The samples span acute and convalescent COVID-19 from the United States, Italy and Spain. Sample material is recorded as cDNA or gDNA derived from T cells, B-cell-depleted T cells, or PBMCs.

This clone has just one count. Germline V gene data show CDR1 as SGHAT and CDR2 as FQNNGV. This CDR3 is built from 14 residues. The J segment lost 6 bases and the V segment lost 3 bases, leaving 8 bases of the junction unmatched. Per the original methods: Amplifying reference gene primers gave estimates of nucleated cell counts. Some clones are missing from TCRdb's copy, which holds only in-frame ones; the method was immunoSEQ multiplex PCR. D and trimming were read from the DNA, whereas the V and J calls and clone size are those reported in that table. This table holds some 180,000 clones, more than 75% found once.

Sequences were obtained from peripheral blood. The sequence was obtained from a woman aged 45-60 years with active or convalescent COVID-19. The chain joins TRBV11-2 to TRBJ2-7; the match to TRBD2 covers 7 bases. This chain's CDR3 is CASSFGTTRGEQYF. DNA for the CDR3: TGTGCCAGCAGCTTCGGGACTACCCGCGGCGAGCAGTACTTC.